This T cell receptor beta chain was obtained from a study of T cells in Graves' hyperthyroidism and ophthalmopathy (dated by TCRdb to between 2018 and 2021). Broadly, across the study: Peripheral blood samples were taken at initial diagnosis, before any treatment was given. TCR V-J signatures able to tell the groups apart were searched for in a discovery cohort of about a hundred patients, of whom more than 40 had Graves' ophthalmopathy and under 65 had stable Graves' hyperthyroidism. Prospective prediction of ophthalmopathy was tested in an independent validation cohort of fewer than 20 hyperthyroidism patients and 17 patients who later progressed to ophthalmopathy. The 90 to 100 discovery patients were randomly split 7:3 into training and test sets. Thyroid tissue and blood T-cell repertoires from six Graves' hyperthyroidism patients were also compared in the study. Following sampling, methimazole starting at 30 mg daily was given to hyperthyroidism patients, and high-dose intravenous methylprednisolone was given to ophthalmopathy patients. The paper reports TCR Vbeta CDR3 sequencing of roughly 140 peripheral blood samples: 40 or so ophthalmopathy, 70 to 85 hyperthyroidism and 17 progressor patients.

The TCR beta CDR3 regions were amplified from the RNA transcripts. For the first round of RT-PCR on the TCR CDR3, the HTBI primer set was used together with the Qiagen OneStep RT-PCR kit. Libraries were constructed in a second round of multiplex PCR, after which size selection and purification were carried out. The libraries were sequenced on an Illumina HiSeq2000 using paired-end 100 bp reads. In the source study's methods: SOAPnuke was used to process the raw data, throwing out any read that contained adapters or uncalled bases, had a mean Phred below 15, or lacked an exact constant-primer or identifier match. COPE v1.2.5 was used to merge high-quality paired reads, and clonotypes were defined as unique nucleotide sequences. MiTCR v1.1 was used to align clonotypes to the IMGT TRBV, TRBD and TRBJ reference segments. Only V-J combinations with frequency above 0.0001, covering approximately 99% of repertoires, were analysed. The TCS score was defined as the ratio of F50 (clonal expansion) to E x V (chaos), calculated using BLOSUM62-based TCRdist between CDR3 peptides within each V-J. Welch's t-statistics and random forest reduced roughly 540 V-J features to 13, which were used in a naive Bayes classifier (R e1071). TCRdb reanalyzed the raw reads on its own, using fastp at Q25 for trimming and MiXCR for clone calling, and kept in-frame beta chains. When rows share a CDR3 protein, they turn into one entry using the most common DNA and genes. These V and J calls originate from TCRdb's pipeline instead of the authors' own analysis. The sample records around 400,000 distinct CDR3 sequences, over 10% of which are singletons. Clones ranked in the top ten supply 9% to 9.5% of the sample.

What the study reported, not specific to this receptor: Blood samples also contained most of the expanded thyroid clonotypes (frequency above 0.001), which suggests that blood repertoires may reflect thyroid immune responses. No statistical method was used to fix the sample size in advance, and group allocation was not hidden from the investigators. A 13 V-J signature model separated ophthalmopathy from stable hyperthyroidism, with 87.88% sensitivity and approximately 81% specificity in cross-validation and 80%/75% in testing. In validation, the model predicted progression to ophthalmopathy with approximately 71% sensitivity and 72% to 75% specificity, a median of 6.5 months before onset.

Based on the germline V gene, the CDR1 and CDR2 sequences are MNHEY and SVGAGI. From its cysteine to its phenylalanine, the CDR3 spans 14 amino acids. Left in the record is the CDR3 DNA by itself, 42 bases read in frame from the first base. V is pruned by 0 bases and J by 3 bases, leaving 2 bases of the junction without a gene match. Regarding this clonotype: This receptor's antigen is unknown. Qualities for individual bases were not recorded, and no much larger clone is one base off.

A patient counted as having stable Graves' hyperthyroidism if no progression to ophthalmopathy occurred over 18 months of follow-up. Hyperthyroidism patients were aged 18 to 65 years and newly diagnosed, with disease duration of less than 2 months. Exclusion was applied to patients with uncontrolled infections, other autoimmune diseases, pregnancy or lactation. Clinical symptoms, serum thyroxine and TRAb, thyroid ultrasound, and orbital computed tomography formed the basis for the diagnoses. Ficoll-Paque density gradient centrifugation was used to isolate PBMCs from 8 to 10 ml of fresh peripheral blood. Trizol reagent was used to extract total RNA, and RNA quality was then checked on an Agilent 2100 Bioanalyzer.

The sequence derives from a woman between 18 and 29 years old with Graves' hyperthyroidism. Input material: blood. The chain is encoded by TRBV6-5 joined to TRBJ2-7, and TRBD1 matches 7 of the central bases. For the CDR3, the sequence is CASSYSWDSYEQYF. The DNA sequence is given as TGTGCCAGCAGTTACTCCTGGGACAGCTACGAGCAGTACTTC.